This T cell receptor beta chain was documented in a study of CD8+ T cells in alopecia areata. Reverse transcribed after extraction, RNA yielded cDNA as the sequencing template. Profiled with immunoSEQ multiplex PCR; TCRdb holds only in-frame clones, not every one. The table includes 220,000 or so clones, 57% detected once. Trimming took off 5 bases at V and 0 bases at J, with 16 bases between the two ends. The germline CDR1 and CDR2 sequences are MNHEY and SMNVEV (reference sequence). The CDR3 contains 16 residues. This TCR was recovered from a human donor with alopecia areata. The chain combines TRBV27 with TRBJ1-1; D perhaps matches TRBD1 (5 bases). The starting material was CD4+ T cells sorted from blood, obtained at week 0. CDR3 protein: CASSTTLWTMNTEAFF. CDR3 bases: TGTGCCAGCAGTACAACCCTTTGGACAATGAACACTGAAGCTTTCTTT.